This T cell receptor (beta chain) appears in the sequencing data of a study of breast tumors, draining lymph nodes, adjacent tissues. The sample holds many counts of this clonotype. Its cognate antigen is unknown. Germline CDR1 is MNHEY and CDR2 is SVGEGT. After removal of 6 bases from V and 8 bases from J, the junction contained 10 bases not matched to a gene. The length of the CDR3 is 14 residues. Study-wide points: Compared with lymph nodes, tumors were less diverse; compared with nontumor tissue, more. Findings are consistent with lymph node origin and intratumoral expansion of most tumor T cells. The lymph node origin of tumor T cells was framed as consistent with a hypothesis, not demonstrated.

One entry per CDR3 protein, called by TCRdb with MiXCR from the multiplex PCR reads. The table shows roughly 49,000 distinct CDR3 sequences, with around 45% occurring only once. The receptor comes from a female donor with breast cancer. Some clones in this sample may be carry-over from other donors' samples. The sample was breast tumor tissue. J is TRBJ2-1 and V is TRBV6-2 or TRBV6-3; 7 nucleotides agree with TRBD2. CDR3 sequence (DNA): TGTGCCAGCAGCCCCCGACTTGGGGGGGATGAGCAGTTCTTC. Translation: CASSPRLGGDEQFF.